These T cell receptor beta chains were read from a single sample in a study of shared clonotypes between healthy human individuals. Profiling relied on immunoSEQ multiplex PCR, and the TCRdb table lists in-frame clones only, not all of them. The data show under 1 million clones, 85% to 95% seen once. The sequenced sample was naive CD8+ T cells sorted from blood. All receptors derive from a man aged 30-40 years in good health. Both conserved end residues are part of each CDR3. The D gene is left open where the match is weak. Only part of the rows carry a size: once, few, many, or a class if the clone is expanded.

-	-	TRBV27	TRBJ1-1	CASSLQSGRRNTEAFF	TGTGCCAGCAGTTTACAGTCAGGTCGGCGGAACACTGAAGCTTTCTTT
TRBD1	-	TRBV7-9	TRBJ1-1	CASSPTGGTEAFF	TGTGCCAGCAGCCCCACAGGGGGCACTGAAGCTTTCTTT
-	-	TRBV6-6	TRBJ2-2	CASSPLATNTGELFF	TGTGCCAGCAGTCCACTAGCAACGAACACCGGGGAGCTGTTTTTT
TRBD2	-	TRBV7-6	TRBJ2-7	CASSLATGTRAYEQYF	TGTGCCAGCAGCTTAGCCACCGGGACTAGGGCCTACGAGCAGTACTTC
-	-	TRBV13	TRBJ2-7	CASSGAQQYF	TGTGCCAGCAGCGGGGCCCAGCAGTACTTC
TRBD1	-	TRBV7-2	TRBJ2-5	CASSPDRAYLETQYF	TGTGCCAGCAGCCCGGACAGGGCGTATTTGGAGACCCAGTACTTC
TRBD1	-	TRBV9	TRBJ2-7	CASSVGGDRLNEQYF	TGTGCCAGCAGCGTTGGCGGGGACAGGTTAAACGAGCAGTACTTC
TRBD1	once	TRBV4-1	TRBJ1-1	CASSQDGGGGLNTEAFF	TGCGCCAGCAGCCAAGATGGAGGAGGGGGCTTGAACACTGAAGCTTTCTTT
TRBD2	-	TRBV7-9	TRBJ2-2	CASSVAGVGTGELFF	TGTGCCAGCAGCGTAGCGGGAGTTGGCACCGGGGAGCTGTTTTTT
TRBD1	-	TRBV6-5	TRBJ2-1	CASSSGTGTYNEQFF	TGTGCCAGCAGTTCCGGGACAGGGACCTACAATGAGCAGTTCTTC
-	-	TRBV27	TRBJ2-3	CASSHPRGPDTQYF	TGTGCCAGCAGCCACCCCCGGGGCCCAGATACGCAGTATTTT
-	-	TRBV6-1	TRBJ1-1	CASSDLGYNTEAFF	TGTGCCAGCAGTGATCTGGGCTATAACACTGAAGCTTTCTTT
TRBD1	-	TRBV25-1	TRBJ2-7	CASSESGTGSYEQYF	TGTGCCAGCAGTGAATCCGGGACAGGATCCTACGAGCAGTACTTC
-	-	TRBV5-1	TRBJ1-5	CARLQRRQPQHF	TGCGCCAGGTTACAGAGGCGCCAGCCCCAGCATTTT
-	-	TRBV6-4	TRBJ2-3	CASSDSRREPTGVTDTQYF	TGTGCCAGCAGTGACTCCAGGCGGGAGCCGACAGGGGTCACAGATACGCAGTATTTT
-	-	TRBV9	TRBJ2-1	CASSVGWRGAPEQFF	TGTGCCAGCAGCGTAGGATGGAGAGGGGCCCCTGAGCAGTTCTTC
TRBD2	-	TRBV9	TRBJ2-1	CASGVVSGTNEQFF	TGTGCCAGCGGTGTAGTTAGCGGGACGAATGAGCAGTTCTTC
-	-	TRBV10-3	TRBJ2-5	CAISEQGGETQYF	TGTGCCATCAGTGAGCAGGGTGGCGAGACCCAGTACTTC
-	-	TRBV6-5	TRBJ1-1	CASSHQGAGMGAFF	TGTGCCAGCAGTCACCAGGGAGCGGGGATGGGAGCTTTCTTT
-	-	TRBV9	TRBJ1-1	CASSVDTNTEAFF	TGTGCCAGCAGCGTAGACACTAACACTGAAGCTTTCTTT
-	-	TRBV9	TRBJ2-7	CASSADEAHGEQYF	TGTGCCAGCAGCGCGGACGAAGCCCACGGCGAGCAGTACTTC
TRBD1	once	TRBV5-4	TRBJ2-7	CASSPGQGLHEQYF	TGTGCCAGCAGCCCCGGACAGGGCCTCCACGAGCAGTACTTC
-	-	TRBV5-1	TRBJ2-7	CASSSATGSYEQYF	TGCGCCAGCAGCTCAGCTACGGGTTCCTACGAGCAGTACTTC
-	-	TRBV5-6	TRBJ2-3	CASSLSGSTDTQYF	TGTGCCAGCAGCCTTAGCGGTAGCACAGATACGCAGTATTTT
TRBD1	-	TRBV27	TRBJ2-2	CASSLNPGQGAAGELFF	TGTGCCAGCAGTTTAAACCCGGGACAGGGGGCTGCCGGGGAGCTGTTTTTT
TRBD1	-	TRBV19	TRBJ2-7	CASSPTGSGQLSYEQYF	TGTGCCAGTAGTCCCACGGGTTCGGGACAGCTCTCCTACGAGCAGTACTTC
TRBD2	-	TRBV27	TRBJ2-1	CASSLRLAGNEQFF	TGTGCCAGCAGTTTGCGACTAGCAGGCAATGAGCAGTTCTTC
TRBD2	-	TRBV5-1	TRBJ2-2	CASSLGLAGVNTGELFF	TGCGCCAGCAGCTTGGGACTAGCGGGAGTAAACACCGGGGAGCTGTTTTTT
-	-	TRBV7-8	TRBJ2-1	CASSFASYNEQFF	TGTGCCAGCAGCTTTGCCTCCTACAATGAGCAGTTCTTC
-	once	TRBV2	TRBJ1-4	CASGGRINEKLFF	TGTGCCAGCGGCGGCAGGATTAATGAAAAACTGTTTTTT
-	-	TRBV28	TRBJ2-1	CASSPRQNNEQFF	TGTGCCAGCAGTCCACGACAGAACAATGAGCAGTTCTTC
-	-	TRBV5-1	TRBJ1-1	CASSLPQGANTEAFF	TGCGCCAGCAGCCTACCACAGGGAGCAAACACTGAAGCTTTCTTT
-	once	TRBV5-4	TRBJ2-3	CASSFKGSGADTQYF	TGTGCCAGCAGCTTTAAAGGGAGTGGCGCAGATACGCAGTATTTT